These T cell receptor beta chains were read from a single sample in a study of blood T cell repertoires in COVID-19. The assay was immunoSEQ multiplex PCR, and TCRdb's table has in-frame clones only and misses some. This repertoire shows approximately 500,000 clones, approximately 92% found once; its top ten account for over 0.7%. The sample comprised peripheral blood. The receptors derive from a man aged 18 to 30 with COVID-19, enrolled during active disease. Each CDR3 is given with its conserved first and last residue. A D gene is named only where the DNA matches it firmly. Some rows mark clone size as missing; the rest say once, few, many or name a class of expanded clone.

TRBD2	TRBV12-3/TRBV12-4	TRBJ2-1	.	TGTGCCAGCGGCGGACTAGGGTACAATGAGCAGTTCTTC	CASGGLGYNEQFF
TRBD2	TRBV7-2	TRBJ2-7	.	TGTGCCAGCAGCTTAGCAGCGGGGGGGTCCTACGAGCAGTACTTC	CASSLAAGGSYEQYF
.	TRBV30	TRBJ2-7	.	TGTGCCTGGAGTGACCCCCCGGGGGACGAGCAGTACTTC	CAWSDPPGDEQYF
TRBD2	TRBV7-3	TRBJ2-1	.	TGTGCCAGCAGAGAAACCGGGACTAGCATCCCCAATGAGCAGTTCTTC	CASRETGTSIPNEQFF
.	TRBV6-6	TRBJ1-5	once	TGTGCCAGCAGTGACTATTACCAGGATAGCAATCAGCCCCAGCATTTT	CASSDYYQDSNQPQHF
.	TRBV4-1	TRBJ1-4	.	TGCGCCAGCAGCCAGCCGAGGGAGGGCTGGGGGAAACTGTTTTTT	CASSQPREGWGKLFF
.	TRBV4-2	TRBJ1-5	.	TGTGCCAGCAGCCAAACGGGGGGACCCACCCAGCCCCAGCATTTT	CASSQTGGPTQPQHF
TRBD2	TRBV5-1	TRBJ2-2	.	TGCGCCAGCAGCTTGGGACTAGCGGGGACGAACACCGGGGAGCTGTTTTTT	CASSLGLAGTNTGELFF
TRBD1	TRBV2	TRBJ1-2	.	TGTGCCAGCAGCGGGGACAGCCTCTATGGCTACACCTTC	CASSGDSLYGYTF
.	TRBV11-2	TRBJ2-2	.	TGTGCCAGCAGCCGCAGGCCCGGGGAGCTGTTTTTT	CASSRRPGELFF
.	TRBV21-1	TRBJ2-1	.	TGTGCCAGCAGCAATTTGCTAGCGGGAGGGCAAACAAATGAGCAGTTCTTC	CASSNLLAGGQTNEQFF
.	TRBV28	TRBJ1-5	.	TGTGCCAGCAGTAAAGACATCCAGCCCCAGCATTTT	CASSKDIQPQHF
TRBD2	TRBV28	TRBJ2-7	.	TGTGCCAGCAGTTTATATGGGGGGGGCTCCTACGAGCAGTACTTC	CASSLYGGGSYEQYF
TRBD1	TRBV25-1	TRBJ2-5	.	TGTGCCAGCAGTGAACAAGGGGGCAGGGAGACCCAGTACTTC	CASSEQGGRETQYF
TRBD1	TRBV5-5	TRBJ2-3	once	TGTGCCAGCACCTTGGGGACAGGTCCCACTAGCACAGATACGCAGTATTTT	CASTLGTGPTSTDTQYF
TRBD2	TRBV7-9	TRBJ2-3	.	TGTGCCAGCAGCAGGTCGGGGGGGCCAAGCGGGAGAGATACGCAGTATTTT	CASSRSGGPSGRDTQYF
TRBD1	TRBV7-8	TRBJ1-3	once	TGTGCCAGCAGCTTAGCGGGACAGACTCTAAGCTCTGGAAACACCATATATTTT	CASSLAGQTLSSGNTIYF
.	TRBV5-6	TRBJ2-3	.	TGTGCCAGCAGCTTGGATGCGACAGGTACAGATACGCAGTATTTT	CASSLDATGTDTQYF
TRBD2	TRBV19	TRBJ2-2	once	TGTGCCAGTAACGGGGGGGTTTACACCGGGGAGCTGTTTTTT	CASNGGVYTGELFF
TRBD2	TRBV7-3	TRBJ2-1	.	TGTGCCAGCAGCTCCTCTAGCGGGAGGGCCTGGGGTGAGCAGTTCTTC	CASSSSSGRAWGEQFF
.	TRBV5-1	TRBJ1-3	.	TGCGCCAGCAGCTCGACGACAGGTGGAAACACCATATATTTT	CASSSTTGGNTIYF
TRBD1	TRBV5-1	TRBJ1-1	few	TGCGCCAGCAGCTTGGCCGGGACAGGGATGTACACTGAAGCTTTCTTT	CASSLAGTGMYTEAFF
TRBD2	TRBV2	TRBJ2-2	.	TGTGCCAGCAAGGGGTTAGCGGGAGATACCGGGGAGCTGTTTTTT	CASKGLAGDTGELFF
.	TRBV18	TRBJ1-4	.	TGTGCCAGCTCACAAGACACTCGTGGTGAAAAACTGTTTTTT	CASSQDTRGEKLFF
TRBD2	TRBV7-9	TRBJ2-2	.	TGTGCCAGCAGGTCCCACGCCCCGGGACTAGCGGAAAACACCGGGGAGCTGTTTTTT	CASRSHAPGLAENTGELFF
.	TRBV27	TRBJ1-1	.	TGTGCCAGCAGTTTAGATAGGTGGGGGCCAGCTTTCTTT	CASSLDRWGPAFF
TRBD2	TRBV5-1	TRBJ2-7	.	TGCGCCAGCAGCTTGGGGCGGGAAGGGACTAGCGGGATAGGTAGCTCCTACGAGCAGTACTTC	CASSLGREGTSGIGSSYEQYF
.	TRBV19	TRBJ1-1	.	TGTGCCAGTAGAACCGGACAGCTCAACACTGAAGCTTTCTTT	CASRTGQLNTEAFF
TRBD1	TRBV19	TRBJ1-5	.	TGTGCCAGTAGTTCGCGAGGGACAGGTGATTATCAGCCCCAGCATTTT	CASSSRGTGDYQPQHF
.	TRBV5-4	TRBJ1-2	.	TGTGCCAGCAGCTCTCCGACAGGACCTTATGGCTACACCTTC	CASSSPTGPYGYTF
.	TRBV10-1	TRBJ2-7	.	TGCGCCAGCAGTGAGTCGTACTATCTCCACGAGCAGTACTTC	CASSESYYLHEQYF
.	TRBV5-1	TRBJ2-7	.	TGCGCCAGCAGCTTGGGCGACACGTCCCGCGCCGAGCAGTACTTC	CASSLGDTSRAEQYF
TRBD2	TRBV10-2	TRBJ2-2	.	TGCGCCAGCAGCGAGGGACTAGCGAGCGGGGAGCTGTTTTTT	CASSEGLASGELFF
.	TRBV2	TRBJ2-2	.	TGTGCCTCTGGGGGGCTAGCGGTAAACACCGGGGAGCTGTTTTTT	CASGGLAVNTGELFF
.	TRBV25-1	TRBJ2-5	.	TGTGCCAGCAGTGAACCCAGGACAGCCCCAGAGACCCAGTACTTC	CASSEPRTAPETQYF
.	TRBV5-1	TRBJ1-5	.	TGCGCCAGCAGCTTGGCCGGTAGAGGCAATCAGCCCCAGCATTTT	CASSLAGRGNQPQHF
.	TRBV25-1	TRBJ2-5	.	TGTGCCAGCAGTGATTGGGGGCCTGGGGAAGAGACCCAGTACTTC	CASSDWGPGEETQYF
.	TRBV2	TRBJ1-2	.	TGTGCCAGCAGTGAGGAGGGTGGCTACACCTTC	CASSEEGGYTF
.	TRBV23-1	TRBJ1-1	.	TGCGCCAGCAGGGCATCAGGGGACACTGAAGCTTTCTTT	CASRASGDTEAFF